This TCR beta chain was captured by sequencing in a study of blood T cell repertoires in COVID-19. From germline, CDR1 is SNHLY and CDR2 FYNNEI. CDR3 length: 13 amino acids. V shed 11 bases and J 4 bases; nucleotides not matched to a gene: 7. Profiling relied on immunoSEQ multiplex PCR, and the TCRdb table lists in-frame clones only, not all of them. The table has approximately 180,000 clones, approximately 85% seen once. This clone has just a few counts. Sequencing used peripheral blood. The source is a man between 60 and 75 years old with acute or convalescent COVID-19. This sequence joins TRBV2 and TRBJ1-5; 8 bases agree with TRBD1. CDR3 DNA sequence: TGTGCCTGCGGACAGGGTGAAAATCAGCCCCAGCATTTT. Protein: CACGQGENQPQHF.